Below are 29 T cell receptor beta chains sequenced from a single sample in a study of T-cell reconstitution after alpha-beta-depleted transplantation in children. The library targeted TCRbeta and was prepared with unique molecular identifiers. Using its own MiXCR run on the PCR reads, TCRdb lists one record per CDR3 protein. Among 190,000 or so distinct CDR3 sequences listed, more than 14% were seen once. Here the sequenced sample was PBMCs from the stem cell graft donor, taken from the stem cell graft. These receptors all stem from a human donor who donated a stem cell graft to a child with acute lymphoblastic leukemia.

The chain recombines TRBV19 with TRBJ1-1, with a possible D match to TRBD1 (5 bases). Germline V gives CDR1 LNHDA, CDR2 SQIVND (reference sequence). Trimming took off 5 bases at V and 10 bases at J, with 14 bases between the two ends. The CDR3 has 12 amino acids. The CDR3: CASSAPPQGAFF. CDR3 DNA sequence: TGTGCCAGTAGTGCCCCGCCTCAGGGAGCTTTCTTT. The complete variable domain, with remaining parts taken from reference TRBV19 and TRBJ1-1, reads DGGITQSPKYLFRKEGQNVTLSCEQNLNHDAMYWYRQDPGQGLRLIYYSQIVNDFQKGDIAEGYSVSREKKESFPLTVTSAQKNPTAFYLCASSAPPQGAFFGQGTRLTVV.

This clonotype was counted at least ten times. The chain couples TRBV7-2 to TRBJ2-1; 7 bases map to TRBD2. This CDR3 has 15 residues. Losses at the gene ends were 1 base for V and 5 bases for J; bases not matched to a gene: 5. CDR1 and CDR2 from the germline V gene are SGHTA and FQGNSA. The CDR3 bases are TGTGCCAGCAGCTTAGGGTGGACTAGAAACAATGAGCAGTTCTTC. Amino acids: CASSLGWTRNNEQFF.

The rearrangement joins TRBV5-4 to TRBJ1-2; 8 bases fit TRBD1. V lost 6 bases to trimming and J lost 2 bases; unmatched junction nucleotides: 3. The CDR3 loop spans 13 amino acids. Germline lookup yields CDR1 SGHNT and CDR2 YYREEE (reference sequence). The chain's CDR3 is CASTRTGNYGYTF. The CDR3 nucleotides are TGTGCCAGCACCAGGACAGGGAACTATGGCTACACCTTC.

This clonotype appeared many times. The chain uses TRBV27 and TRBJ2-1; TRBD2 is a possible D gene (5 bases). Germline CDR1 is MNHEY and CDR2 is SMNVEV (reference sequence). The CDR3 consists of 15 residues. Trimming pared 5 bases from V and 0 bases from J, leaving 11 bases between. CDR3 nucleotides: TGTGCCAGCAGTGGACTGGGGAGCTCCTACAATGAGCAGTTCTTC. This translates into CASSGLGSSYNEQFF.

There are many counts of this clonotype. The chain carries TRBV20-1 and TRBJ2-1; 7 nucleotides align to TRBD1. CDR1 is DFQATT and CDR2 is SNEGSKA in the germline V gene (reference sequence). V shed 0 bases, J shed 0 bases, and the junction held 5 bases outside the gene matches. CDR3 length: 16 residues. The CDR3 DNA reads TGCAGTGCTAGAGATCTTCAGGGGGACTCCTACAATGAGCAGTTCTTC. This encodes CSARDLQGDSYNEQFF.

The sample holds many counts of this clonotype. The gene calls are TRBV20-1 and TRBJ2-3; 9 bases agree with TRBD2. The CDR3 is 13 amino acids. After removal of 0 bases from V and 10 bases from J, the junction contained 5 bases not matched to a gene. From germline, CDR1 is DFQATT and CDR2 SNEGSKA (reference sequence). The CDR3 is CSAREGTSGSQYF. CDR3 in DNA: TGCAGTGCTAGAGAGGGCACTAGCGGGTCGCAGTATTTT.

This clonotype appeared many times. The chain uses TRBV20-1 and TRBJ2-1, with 7 bases that match TRBD1. This CDR3 has 16 amino acids. J lost 2 bases, V lost 3 bases, and 10 bases had no gene match. Germline CDR1 reads DFQATT; CDR2 reads SNEGSKA (reference sequence). The CDR3 here is CSASGGRGTAYNEQFF. CDR3 bases: TGCAGTGCTAGTGGGGGAAGGGGGACAGCCTACAATGAGCAGTTCTTC.

This clonotype has at least ten counts. The J gene is TRBJ2-2, the V gene TRBV5-1; a weak D match, TRBD2 (5 bases). V was trimmed by 3 bases and J by 0 bases, leaving 6 bases between them. Germline V lookup: CDR1 SGHRS, CDR2 YFSETQ. The CDR3 is made up of 14 amino acids. This CDR3 is CASSWTPNTGELFF. Written as DNA, the CDR3 is TGCGCCAGCAGCTGGACTCCGAACACCGGGGAGCTGTTTTTT.

There are many counts of this clonotype. The chain couples TRBV5-6 to TRBJ2-7, with 8 bases identical to TRBD1. V trimming: 4 bases; J trimming: 7 bases; junction bases outside the gene matches: 16. Germline V gene sequence: CDR1 SGHDT, CDR2 YYEEEE. CDR3 size: 16 residues. CDR3 sequence reads: CASSLEGRTGSREQYF. In DNA, the CDR3 is TGTGCCAGCAGCCTGGAGGGCCGGACAGGGTCTCGGGAGCAGTACTTC.

The genes are TRBV12-3 or TRBV12-4 and TRBJ2-1, with TRBD1 as a possible D gene (8 bases). Trimming shortened V by 6 bases and J by 13 bases, and 22 bases separated the two germline ends. This CDR3 is 14 amino acids long. CDR3 in amino acids: CASSRPTGAGDQFF. The DNA for the CDR3 is TGTGCCAGCAGCCGCCCGACAGGGGCGGGGGACCAGTTCTTC.

This chain connects TRBV12-3 or TRBV12-4 to TRBJ2-1; D unresolved. Trimming removed 2 bases at V and 14 bases at J, with 22 bases between. The CDR3 runs 15 residues. The CDR3 region has the DNA TGTGCCAGCAGTTTACAGATCTCTGGCCCTGAGCGAGAGTTCTTC. Residues: CASSLQISGPEREFF.

This clonotype was seen at least ten times. The rearrangement links TRBV11-3 to TRBJ1-1; D gene unclear. Germline values: CDR1 SGHNT, CDR2 YENEEA. This CDR3 comprises 11 residues. Deletions cut 2 bases from V and 7 bases from J, with 5 bases between. The chain's CDR3 is CASSLWDEAFF. CDR3 DNA: TGTGCCAGCAGCTTATGGGATGAAGCTTTCTTT. Complete variable domain (other parts from reference TRBV11-3 and TRBJ1-1): EAGVVQSPRYKIIEKKQPVAFWCNPISGHNTLYWYLQNLGQGPELLIRYENEEAVDDSQLPKDRFSAERLKGVDSTLKIQPAELGDSAVYLCASSLWDEAFFGQGTRLTVV.

This clonotype was detected a few times. The genes are TRBV20-1 and TRBJ1-5; D is undetermined. Between the trimmed V and J ends, which lost 6 bases and 1 base, there was a span of 16 bases. This CDR3 is built from 15 residues. The germline V gene has CDR1 DFQATT and CDR2 SNEGSKA (reference sequence). CDR3 sequence: CSAPQPRGSNQPQHF. The CDR3 DNA reads as TGCAGTGCACCTCAACCCAGAGGGAGCAATCAGCCCCAGCATTTT.

This clonotype was counted ten times or more. This chain joins TRBV14 and TRBJ1-2; 7 bases line up with TRBD1. The ends lost 0 bases at V and 6 bases at J; junction bases unmatched: 10. CDR1 SGHDN and CDR2 FVKESK come from the germline V gene. This CDR3 has 16 residues. The CDR3: CASSQDLVRGGDGYTF. The CDR3 DNA reads as TGTGCCAGCAGCCAAGATCTCGTTCGAGGGGGCGATGGCTACACCTTC.

This clonotype was seen ten or more times. V usage is TRBV5-1 and J usage is TRBJ2-7; D is undetermined. Trimming left V 0 bases short and J 2 bases short, with 12 bases between. CDR3 length equals 15 residues. Germline values: CDR1 SGHRS, CDR2 YFSETQ. The CDR3 is CASSLDLATTYEQYF. DNA of the CDR3: TGCGCCAGCAGCTTGGACTTAGCAACTACCTACGAGCAGTACTTC.

This clonotype was observed at least ten times. The chain carries TRBV5-1 and TRBJ2-1; 11 positions match TRBD2. The trim removed 2 bases at V and 0 bases at J, leaving 1 base unmatched. The CDR3 is made up of 16 amino acids. Looked up from germline, CDR1 is SGHRS and CDR2 is YFSETQ. The chain's CDR3 is CASSFTSGGSYNEQFF. The CDR3 nucleotides read TGCGCCAGCAGCTTCACTAGCGGGGGCTCCTACAATGAGCAGTTCTTC.

This clonotype was recorded many times. V and J are TRBV9 and TRBJ1-2, with unresolved D. From germline, CDR1 is SGDLS and CDR2 YYNGEE. CDR3 size: 15 residues. The V end lost 0 bases, the J end lost 0 bases, and 9 bases lay between the germline ends. For the CDR3, the DNA is TGTGCCAGCAGCGTAGACAGCCACCCTAACTATGGCTACACCTTC. Its translation: CASSVDSHPNYGYTF. The variable domain in full, completed from reference TRBV9 and TRBJ1-2, reads DSGVTQTPKHLITATGQRVTLRCSPRSGDLSVYWYQQSLDQGLQFLIQYYNGEERAKGNILERFSAQQFPDLHSELNLSSLELGDSALYFCASSVDSHPNYGYTFGSGTRLTVV.

In the case of this clonotype: This could be a read error, since a much larger clone is one nucleotide away. CDR3 in amino acids: CAGSLQVGRGSGELFF. CDR3 coding DNA: TGTGCCGGCAGCTTACAGGTCGGGAGAGGGTCCGGGGAGCTGTTTTTT. This chain links TRBV7-6 with TRBJ2-2; perhaps TRBD2 as D (6 bases). From germline, CDR1 is SGHVS and CDR2 FNYEAQ. The CDR3 consists of 16 residues.

This clonotype occurred many times. The chain links TRBV7-2 to TRBJ1-1; D unresolved. Per the germline V gene, CDR1 is SGHTA and CDR2 is FQGNSA. The length of the CDR3 is 13 residues. The V gene lost 5 bases and the J gene lost 6 bases, with 13 bases spanning the gap. The CDR3 DNA reads TGTGCCAGCAGCCGCCCAAAAGGAGCTGAAGCTTTCTTT. As protein: CASSRPKGAEAFF.

This clonotype was found many times. The DNA of the CDR3 is TGTGCCAGCAGCACCTGGGGGGAGCTGTTTTTT. Its translation: CASSTWGELFF. The J gene is TRBJ2-2, the V gene TRBV6-2 or TRBV6-3; D ambiguous. Germline V gene sequence: CDR1 MNHEY, CDR2 SVGEGT. The CDR3 has 11 amino acids. V dropped 6 bases and J dropped 8 bases, with 7 bases sitting between them.

This clonotype was seen at least ten times. The chain uses TRBV29-1 and TRBJ1-1; maybe TRBD1 (5 bases). Deletions cut 4 bases from V and 1 base from J, with 10 bases between. The germline CDR1 and CDR2 sequences are SQVTM and ANQGSEA. CDR3 length: 13 residues. The CDR3 DNA sequence: TGCAGCGTTGCGGTCGGGGGGAACACTGAAGCTTTCTTT. Amino acids: CSVAVGGNTEAFF.

There are many counts of this clonotype. The V and J genes are TRBV28 and TRBJ2-7, with TRBD2 identical over 7 bases. V dropped 6 bases and J dropped 5; count of bases not matched to a gene: 13. There are 15 residues in the CDR3. Germline lookup yields CDR1 MDHEN and CDR2 SYDVKM. CDR3 loop: CASRTRGGSPHEQYF. CDR3 coding DNA: TGTGCCAGCAGGACGCGCGGCGGGAGCCCTCACGAGCAGTACTTC.

The chain has TRBV5-1 and TRBJ2-5; the match to TRBD2 covers 11 bases. CDR1 and CDR2 (germline): SGHRS, YFSETQ. The ends lost 1 base at V and 3 bases at J; junction bases unmatched: 8. This CDR3 has 17 amino acids. The CDR3 DNA is TGCGCCAGCAGCTTGAAGGGGCCGGGACTAGCGGAAGAGACCCAGTACTTC. Its protein product is CASSLKGPGLAEETQYF.

The sample holds many counts of this clonotype. The CDR3 DNA reads TGTGCCAGCAGTGAATATAAGGGGGGCAGGTCCTACGAGCAGTACTTC. It specifies CASSEYKGGRSYEQYF. This rearrangement joins TRBV25-1 to TRBJ2-7, with D perhaps assigned TRBD1 or TRBD2 (6 bases each). V lost 0 bases to trimming and J lost 1 base, with 13 bases between them. The CDR3 length is 16 residues. Germline V gene lookup returns CDR1 MGHDK and CDR2 SYGVNS.

Details on this clonotype: A much larger clone is a single base away; this may be a read error. The chain has TRBV27 and TRBJ2-3; possibly TRBD1 for D (6 bases). Per germline, CDR1 MNHEY and CDR2 SMNVEV (reference sequence). V was clipped by 6 bases and J by 1 base, with 20 bases between them. There are 17 residues in the CDR3. The CDR3 nucleotides read TGTGCCAGCAGCCTCTCGTTACGGGACACTGGCACAGATACGCAGTATTTT. As protein: CASSLSLRDTGTDTQYF.

This clonotype was seen a few times. This sequence joins TRBV7-8 and TRBJ1-1; 10 bases are shared with TRBD1. CDR1 is SGHVS, CDR2 FQNEAQ, per germline. V was pared by 5 bases and J by 0 bases, with 0 bases of the junction left unmatched. There are 14 residues in the CDR3. This chain's CDR3 is CASSGQGVNTEAFF. The CDR3 DNA reads TGTGCCAGCAGCGGACAGGGGGTGAACACTGAAGCTTTCTTT.

This clonotype occurred many times. The chain joins TRBV20-1 to TRBJ1-2, with TRBD1 matching 7 bases. With V trimmed by 2 bases and J by 5 bases, 5 bases remained unmatched. Per germline, CDR1 DFQATT and CDR2 SNEGSKA (reference sequence). The CDR3 length is 13 residues. Here the CDR3 reads CSARLGQAYGYTF. The CDR3 DNA follows: TGCAGTGCTAGACTTGGACAGGCTTATGGCTACACCTTC.

This clonotype was recorded many times. The chain uses TRBV11-3 and TRBJ2-1, with TRBD1 matching over 8 bases. There are 17 residues in the CDR3. Germline CDR1 and CDR2: SGHNT and YENEEA. J lost 0 bases, V lost 2 bases, and 6 bases had no gene match. The chain's CDR3 is CASSLKTGVSSYNEQFF. In DNA, the CDR3 is TGTGCCAGCAGCTTAAAGACAGGGGTTAGCTCCTACAATGAGCAGTTCTTC.

In this sample, this clonotype turned up many times. The chain combines TRBV12-3 or TRBV12-4 with TRBJ2-3, with 9 bases that match TRBD2. Trimming removed 1 base from V and 8 bases from J; junction bases left unmatched: 4. This CDR3 has 14 residues. The DNA for the CDR3 is TGTGCCAGCAGTTTAGAGACAGCGGGAGGTACGCAGTATTTT. Its protein product is CASSLETAGGTQYF.